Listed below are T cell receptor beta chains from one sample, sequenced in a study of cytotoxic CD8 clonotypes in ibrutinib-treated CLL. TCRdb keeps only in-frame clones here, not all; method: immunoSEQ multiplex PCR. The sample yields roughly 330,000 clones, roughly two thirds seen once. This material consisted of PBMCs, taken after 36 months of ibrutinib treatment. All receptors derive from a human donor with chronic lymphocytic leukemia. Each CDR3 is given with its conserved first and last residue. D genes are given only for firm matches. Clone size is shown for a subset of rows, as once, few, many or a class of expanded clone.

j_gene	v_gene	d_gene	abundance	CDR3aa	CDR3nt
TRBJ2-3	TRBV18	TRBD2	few	CASSPPPLLAGVTDTQYF	TGTGCCAGCTCACCACCTCCCCTCCTAGCGGGGGTCACAGATACGCAGTATTTT
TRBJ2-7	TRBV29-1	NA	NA	CSVASSDRPRNEQYF	TGCAGCGTCGCCTCTAGCGACCGTCCCCGGAACGAGCAGTACTTC
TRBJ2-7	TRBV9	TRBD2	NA	CASSGGLVNYEQYF	TGTGCCAGCAGCGGAGGACTAGTAAACTACGAGCAGTACTTC
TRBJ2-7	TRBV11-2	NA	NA	CASSLGVYEQYF	TGTGCCAGCAGCTTAGGTGTATACGAGCAGTACTTC
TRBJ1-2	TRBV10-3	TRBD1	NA	CAIRRDSTYGYTF	TGTGCCATCAGACGGGACAGCACCTATGGCTACACCTTC
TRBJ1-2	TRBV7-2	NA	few	CASSLVGFGYTF	TGTGCCAGCAGCTTAGTGGGGTTTGGCTACACCTTC
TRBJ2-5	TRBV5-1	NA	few	CASSEGETQYF	TGCGCCAGCAGTGAGGGAGAGACCCAGTACTTC
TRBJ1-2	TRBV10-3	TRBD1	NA	CAISERGQGPPNGYTF	TGTGCCATCAGTGAGAGGGGACAGGGGCCGCCTAATGGCTACACCTTC
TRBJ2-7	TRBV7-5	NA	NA	CARSARLCSQYF	TGTGCCAGAAGCGCCAGATTGTGTTCGCAATACTTC
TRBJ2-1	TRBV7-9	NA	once	CASSRTDNEQFF	TGTGCCAGCAGCCGAACCGACAATGAGCAGTTCTTC
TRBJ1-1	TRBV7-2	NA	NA	CASSPRGVNTEAFF	TGTGCCAGCAGCCCACGAGGGGTGAACACTGAAGCTTTCTTT
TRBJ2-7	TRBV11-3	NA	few	CPGQDFDEQYF	TGCCCTGGGCAGGACTTTGACGAGCAGTACTTC
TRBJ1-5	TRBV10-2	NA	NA	CASSELEGEVRLGDQPQHF	TGCGCCAGCAGTGAGTTGGAGGGTGAGGTCCGATTAGGGGATCAGCCCCAGCATTTT
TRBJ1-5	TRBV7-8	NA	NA	CASSLGRGGLQPQHF	TGTGCCAGCAGCTTAGGAAGGGGGGGCCTCCAGCCCCAGCATTTT
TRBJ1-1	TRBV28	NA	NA	CASTLRGDAFF	TGTGCCAGCACCCTTCGGGGTGACGCTTTCTTT
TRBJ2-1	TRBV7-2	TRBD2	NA	CASSLRGTSGEQFF	TGTGCCAGCAGCCTTCGGGGGACTAGCGGTGAGCAGTTCTTC
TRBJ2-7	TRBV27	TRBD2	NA	CASSFLAGYSYEQYF	TGTGCCAGCAGTTTTCTAGCGGGCTACTCCTACGAGCAGTACTTC
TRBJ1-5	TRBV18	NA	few	CASSPEGSNQPQHF	TGTGCCAGCTCACCGGAGGGAAGCAATCAGCCCCAGCATTTT
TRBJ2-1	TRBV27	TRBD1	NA	CASSPRWDRGDNEQFF	TGTGCCAGCAGTCCGAGGTGGGACAGGGGCGACAATGAGCAGTTCTTC
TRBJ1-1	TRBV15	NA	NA	CATSRERGTEAFF	TGTGCCACCAGCAGAGAGAGGGGCACTGAAGCTTTCTTT
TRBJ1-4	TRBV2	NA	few	CASSEWGRVPTNEKLFF	TGTGCCAGCAGTGAATGGGGCAGGGTGCCAACTAATGAAAAACTGTTTTTT
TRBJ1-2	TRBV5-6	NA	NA	CASTEGPKNHYGYTF	TGTGCCAGCACCGAGGGACCGAAAAACCACTATGGCTACACCTTC